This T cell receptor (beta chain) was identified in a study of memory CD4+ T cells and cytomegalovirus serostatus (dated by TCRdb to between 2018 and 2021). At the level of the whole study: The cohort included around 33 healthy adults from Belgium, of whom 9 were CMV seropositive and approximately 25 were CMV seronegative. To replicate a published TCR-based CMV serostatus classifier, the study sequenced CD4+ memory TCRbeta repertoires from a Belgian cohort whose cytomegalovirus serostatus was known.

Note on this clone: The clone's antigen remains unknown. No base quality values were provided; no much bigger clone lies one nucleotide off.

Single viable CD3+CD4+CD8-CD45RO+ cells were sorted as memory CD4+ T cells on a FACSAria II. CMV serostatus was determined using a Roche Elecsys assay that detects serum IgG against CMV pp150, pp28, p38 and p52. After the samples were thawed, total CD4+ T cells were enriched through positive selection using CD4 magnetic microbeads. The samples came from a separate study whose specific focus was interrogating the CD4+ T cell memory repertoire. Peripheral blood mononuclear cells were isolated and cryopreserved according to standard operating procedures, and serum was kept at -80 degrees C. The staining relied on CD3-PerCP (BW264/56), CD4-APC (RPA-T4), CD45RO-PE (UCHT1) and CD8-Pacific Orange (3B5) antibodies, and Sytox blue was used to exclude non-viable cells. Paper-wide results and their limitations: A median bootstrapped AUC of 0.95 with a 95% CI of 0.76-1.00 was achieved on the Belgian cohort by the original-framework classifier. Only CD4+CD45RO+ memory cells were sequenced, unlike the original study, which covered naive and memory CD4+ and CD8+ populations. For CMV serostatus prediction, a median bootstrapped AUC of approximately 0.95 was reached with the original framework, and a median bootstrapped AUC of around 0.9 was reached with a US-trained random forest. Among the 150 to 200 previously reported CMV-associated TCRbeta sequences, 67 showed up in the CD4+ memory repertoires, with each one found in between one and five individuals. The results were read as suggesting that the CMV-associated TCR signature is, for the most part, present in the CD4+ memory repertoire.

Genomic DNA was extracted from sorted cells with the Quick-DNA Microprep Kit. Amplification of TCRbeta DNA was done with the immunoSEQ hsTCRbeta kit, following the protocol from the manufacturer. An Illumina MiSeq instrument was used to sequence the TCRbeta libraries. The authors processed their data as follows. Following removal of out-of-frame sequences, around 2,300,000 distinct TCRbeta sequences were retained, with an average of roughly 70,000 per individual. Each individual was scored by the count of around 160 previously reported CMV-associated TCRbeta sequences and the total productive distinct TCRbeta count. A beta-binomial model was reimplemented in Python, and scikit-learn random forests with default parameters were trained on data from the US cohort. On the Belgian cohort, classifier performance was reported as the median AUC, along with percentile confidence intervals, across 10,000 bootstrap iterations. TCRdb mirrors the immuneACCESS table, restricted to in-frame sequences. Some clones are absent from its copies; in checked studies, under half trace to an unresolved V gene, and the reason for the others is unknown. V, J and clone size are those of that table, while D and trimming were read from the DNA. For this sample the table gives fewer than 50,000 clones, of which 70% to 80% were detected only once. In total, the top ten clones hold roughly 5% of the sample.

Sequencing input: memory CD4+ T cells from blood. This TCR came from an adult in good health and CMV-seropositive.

CDR3 protein: CASSLGPESSYEQYF. The nucleotide sequence is given as TGCGCCAGCAGCTTGGGTCCGGAGAGCTCCTACGAGCAGTACTTC. The chain was built from TRBV5-1 and TRBJ2-7; the D gene assignment is ambiguous. V loses 0 bases, J loses 0 bases, and the germline ends lie 10 bases apart. The CDR3 sequence holds 15 residues, the cysteine and phenylalanine included. Only the CDR3 part of the read is kept: 45 bases, read in frame from the first base. The germline V gene provides CDR1 SGHRS and CDR2 YFSETQ.